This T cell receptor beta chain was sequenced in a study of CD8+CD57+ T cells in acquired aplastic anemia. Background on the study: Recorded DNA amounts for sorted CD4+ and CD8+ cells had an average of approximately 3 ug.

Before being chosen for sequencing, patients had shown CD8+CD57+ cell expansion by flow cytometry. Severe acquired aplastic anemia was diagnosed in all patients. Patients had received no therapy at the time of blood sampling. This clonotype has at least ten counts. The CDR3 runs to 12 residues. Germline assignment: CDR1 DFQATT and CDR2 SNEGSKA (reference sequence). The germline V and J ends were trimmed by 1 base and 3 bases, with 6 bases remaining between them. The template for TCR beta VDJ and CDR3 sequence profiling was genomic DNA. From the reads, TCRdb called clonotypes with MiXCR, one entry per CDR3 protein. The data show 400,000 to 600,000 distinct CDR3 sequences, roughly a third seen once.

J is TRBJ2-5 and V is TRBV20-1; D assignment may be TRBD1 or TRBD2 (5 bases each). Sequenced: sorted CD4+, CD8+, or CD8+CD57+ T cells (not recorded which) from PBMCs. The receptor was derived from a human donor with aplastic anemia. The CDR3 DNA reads TGCAGTGCTAGAGGAGGGGAAGAGACCCAGTACTTC. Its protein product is CSARGGEETQYF.